This entry lists 19 T cell receptor beta chains sequenced from one sample in a study of T cells after somatic rescue of genetic block. TCRdb's copy holds only in-frame clones and misses some; the assay was immunoSEQ multiplex PCR. In the table there are some 13,000 clones, around three quarters of which are singletons. The sequenced material came from peripheral blood mononuclear cells (PBMCs). These receptors were collected from a boy aged 10-17 years.

The rearrangement joins TRBV5-1 to TRBJ1-1, with D maybe TRBD1 (6 bases). The V gene lost 3 bases and the J gene lost 0 bases, with 18 bases spanning the gap. CDR1 SGHRS and CDR2 YFSETQ come from the germline V gene. CDR3 length: 17 residues. CDR3 DNA sequence: TGCGCCAGCAGCTCCCTTCGGTCAGGGGCGCTGAACACTGAAGCTTTCTTT. Its protein product is CASSSLRSGALNTEAFF.

This clone was recorded a few times. CDR3 amino acids: CASSVIGQGPWGPDTQYF. In DNA form, the CDR3 reads TGTGCCAGCAGCGTTATCGGACAGGGACCATGGGGACCAGATACGCAGTATTTT. The gene calls are TRBV9 and TRBJ2-3; 8 bases match TRBD1. Germline loops: CDR1 SGDLS, CDR2 YYNGEE. The junction had 15 bases not matched to a gene; V was cut back by 2 bases and J by 4 bases. The CDR3 contains 18 residues.

J is TRBJ2-5 and V is TRBV18, with 12 bases aligning to TRBD2. CDR3 length equals 15 residues. CDR1 is KGHSH, CDR2 LQKENI, per germline. Trimming at V came to 3 bases and at J to 1 base, leaving 0 bases not matched to a gene. Here the CDR3 reads CASSPGLAGQETQYF. The CDR3 DNA follows: TGTGCCAGCTCACCGGGACTAGCGGGCCAAGAGACCCAGTACTTC. The full variable domain, in which reference TRBV18 and TRBJ2-5 provide the parts outside the CDR3, is NAGVMQNPRHLVRRRGQEARLRCSPMKGHSHVYWYRQLPEEGLKFMVYLQKENIIDESGMPKERFSAEFPKEGPSILRIQQVVRGDSAAYFCASSPGLAGQETQYFGPGTRLLVL.

The CDR3 sequence: CASSPPGLTPYEQYF. In DNA, the CDR3 is TGTGCCAGCTCACCACCGGGACTTACTCCCTACGAGCAGTACTTC. The V call is TRBV18, the J call TRBJ2-7; D perhaps matches TRBD2 (6 bases). The CDR3 contains 15 residues. V lost 0 bases, J lost 2 bases, and 11 bases lay in between. Germline V gene data show CDR1 as KGHSH and CDR2 as LQKENI.

This clone was observed once. J is TRBJ2-7 and V is TRBV5-1; 7 bases align to TRBD1. The CDR3 is made up of 16 amino acids. J lost 1 base, V lost 3 bases, and 10 bases had no gene match. From germline, CDR1 is SGHRS and CDR2 YFSETQ. The chain's CDR3 is CASSSPPGQVSYEQYF. In DNA, the CDR3 is TGCGCCAGCAGCTCGCCTCCTGGACAGGTGTCCTACGAGCAGTACTTC.

This clone was detected once. The rearrangement uses TRBV5-1 and TRBJ1-1; possible D gene TRBD1, 5 bases. Trimming took 0 bases from V and 8 from J, leaving 23 bases between them. Germline-derived CDR1 and CDR2 are SGHRS and YFSETQ. The CDR3 has 17 amino acids. CDR3 nucleotide sequence: TGCGCCAGCAGCTTGGAACCTTCAGGGCCGGTTCCCCCAGAAGCTTTCTTT. It codes for CASSLEPSGPVPPEAFF.

The chain employs TRBV25-1 and TRBJ2-2; D is possibly TRBD2 (6 bases). The CDR3 has 15 residues. Deletions cut 5 bases from V and 7 bases from J, with 17 bases between. CDR1 is MGHDK, CDR2 SYGVNS, per germline. The CDR3 loop reads CASSWVRPGDGELFF. The CDR3 DNA reads TGTGCCAGCAGTTGGGTCCGGCCGGGGGACGGGGAGCTGTTTTTT.

In DNA, the CDR3 is TGTGCCAGCAGCTTGCTGGGAATCCCCTCATACGAGCAGTACTTC. Encoded protein: CASSLLGIPSYEQYF. V gene TRBV5-5 combines with J gene TRBJ2-7, with D uncertain. V lost 1 base to trimming and J lost 4 bases, with 15 bases between them. CDR3 length: 15 residues. The germline CDR1 and CDR2 sequences are SGHKS and YYEKEE (reference sequence).

This chain joins TRBV27 and TRBJ2-7; 8 nucleotides line up with TRBD1. This CDR3 region has 14 residues. CDR1 is MNHEY and CDR2 is SMNVEV in the germline V gene (reference sequence). With 3 bases clipped from V and 2 bases from J, the junction kept 3 bases outside the gene matches. CDR3 residues: CASSFSDRAYEQYF. The CDR3 bases are TGTGCCAGCAGTTTCTCGGACAGGGCCTACGAGCAGTACTTC.

This clone was counted once. The chain recombines TRBV9 with TRBJ2-1, with D perhaps matching TRBD2 (7 bases). The CDR3 length is 15 residues. The germline V gene encodes CDR1 SGDLS and CDR2 YYNGEE. Trimming took off 2 bases at V and 2 bases at J, with 11 bases between the two ends. The CDR3 reads CASSVFGGPYNEQFF. The CDR3 DNA is TGTGCCAGCAGCGTGTTCGGGGGGCCCTACAATGAGCAGTTCTTC.

The CDR3 DNA is TGTGCCAGCGGGTGGGGCAGGGGCTACCAAGAGACCCAGTACTTC. As protein: CASGWGRGYQETQYF. The V call is TRBV6-1, the J call TRBJ2-5, with TRBD1 as a possible D gene (6 bases). V lost 8 bases, J lost 0 bases, and 16 bases lay in between. The CDR3 spans 15 residues. The V gene's germline CDR1 is MNHNS and CDR2 SASEGT.

The V and J genes are TRBV6-6 and TRBJ2-5; no clear D gene. CDR1 and CDR2 from the germline V gene are MNHNY and SVGAGI (reference sequence). The CDR3 sequence is 12 residues long. V lost 8 bases, J lost 3 bases, and 10 bases lay in between. Here the CDR3 reads CASGRVEETQYF. In nucleotides, the CDR3 is TGTGCCAGCGGCCGGGTCGAAGAGACCCAGTACTTC.

The CDR3: CASRTGTLNTEAFF. The CDR3 nucleotides are TGTGCCAGTAGGACAGGGACATTGAACACTGAAGCTTTCTTT. The V call is TRBV19, the J call TRBJ1-1, with 7 bases matching TRBD1. This CDR3 has 14 amino acids. V trimming: 6 bases; J trimming: 0 bases; junction bases outside the gene matches: 4. Germline CDR1 reads LNHDA; CDR2 reads SQIVND (reference sequence).

This chain uses TRBV30 with TRBJ1-4; TRBD1 matches 8 bases. In germline, CDR1 is GTSNPN, CDR2 SVGIG (reference sequence). The CDR3 loop spans 15 amino acids. Trimming cost V 3 bases and J 2 bases; bases outside gene matches: 5. DNA of the CDR3: TGTGCCTGGAGCCCCGGACAGGGCACTAATGAAAAACTGTTTTTT. Amino acid sequence: CAWSPGQGTNEKLFF.

The rearrangement joins TRBV14 to TRBJ2-5; no reliable D call. Trimming removed 1 base at V and 3 bases at J, with 6 bases between. Per the germline V gene, CDR1 is SGHDN and CDR2 is FVKESK. The CDR3 loop spans 13 amino acids. The CDR3 DNA sequence: TGTGCCAGCAGCCAAGTGAACGAAGAGACCCAGTACTTC. It yields the protein CASSQVNEETQYF.

This clone was recorded only once. The rearrangement links TRBV18 to TRBJ2-2; TRBD1 matches at 9 bases. From germline, CDR1 is KGHSH and CDR2 LQKENI. After removal of 1 base from V and 3 bases from J, the junction contained 3 bases not matched to a gene. The CDR3 covers 16 residues. The CDR3: CASSPRTGADTGELFF. The CDR3 nucleotides read TGTGCCAGCTCACCACGGACAGGGGCGGACACCGGGGAGCTGTTTTTT.

The J gene is TRBJ2-1, the V gene TRBV2; D assignment may be TRBD1 or TRBD2 (5 bases each). CDR1 is SNHLY and CDR2 is FYNNEI in the germline V gene. V was clipped by 10 bases and J by 10 bases, with 17 bases between them. The CDR3 is 12 amino acids. This CDR3 is CANSGSGVEQFF. For the CDR3, the DNA is TGTGCCAACTCAGGGAGTGGCGTCGAGCAGTTCTTC.

This chain links TRBV18 with TRBJ1-2, with D unresolved. In germline, CDR1 is KGHSH, CDR2 LQKENI. CDR3 size: 18 residues. V lost 1 base and J 4 bases, leaving 22 bases between the germline ends. The chain's CDR3 is CASSPRMGDHSVSYGYTF. As DNA, the CDR3 is TGTGCCAGCTCACCACGGATGGGCGACCACTCTGTGAGCTATGGCTACACCTTC.

The chain has TRBV9 and TRBJ1-2; TRBD1 aligns across 7 bases. Germline values: CDR1 SGDLS, CDR2 YYNGEE. The V and J ends lost 3 bases and 2 bases, in that order; junction bases with no gene match: 10. The CDR3 spans 16 residues. The CDR3 sequence: CASSARQGPQNYGYTF. In DNA, the CDR3 is TGTGCCAGCAGCGCCCGACAGGGCCCGCAAAACTATGGCTACACCTTC.